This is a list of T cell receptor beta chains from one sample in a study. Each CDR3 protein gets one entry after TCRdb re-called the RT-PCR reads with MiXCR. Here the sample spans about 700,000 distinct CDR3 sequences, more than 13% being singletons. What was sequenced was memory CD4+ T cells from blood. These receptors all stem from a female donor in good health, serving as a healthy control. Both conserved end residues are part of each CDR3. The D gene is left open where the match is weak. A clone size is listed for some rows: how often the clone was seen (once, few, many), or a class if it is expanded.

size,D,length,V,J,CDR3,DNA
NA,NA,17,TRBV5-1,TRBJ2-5,CASSSSLTALNQETQYF,TGCGCCAGCAGCTCGTCTTTGACAGCTCTGAACCAAGAGACCCAGTACTTC
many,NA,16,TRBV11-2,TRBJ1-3,CASSLGPGTSGNTIYF,TGTGCCAGCAGCTTAGGTCCAGGGACGTCTGGAAACACCATATATTTT
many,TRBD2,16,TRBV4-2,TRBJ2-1,CASSLGLAGVSREQFF,TGTGCCAGCAGCCTTGGACTAGCGGGAGTGTCAAGGGAGCAGTTCTTC
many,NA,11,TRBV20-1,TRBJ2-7,CSGGDTYEQYF,TGCAGTGGGGGGGATACCTACGAGCAGTACTTC
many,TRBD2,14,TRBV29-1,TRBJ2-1,CSGHVSGRWNEQFF,TGCAGCGGCCACGTTAGCGGGAGGTGGAATGAGCAGTTCTTC
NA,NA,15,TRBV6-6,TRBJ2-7,CASTNGRDSSYEQYF,TGTGCCAGCACCAACGGGAGGGACAGCTCCTACGAGCAGTACTTC
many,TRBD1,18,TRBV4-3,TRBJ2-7,CASSQDMRPGQAPYEQYF,TGCGCCAGCAGCCAAGATATGAGGCCGGGACAGGCCCCCTACGAGCAGTACTTC
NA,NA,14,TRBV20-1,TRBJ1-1,CSARAPASYTEAFF,TGCAGTGCTAGAGCCCCCGCGAGCTACACTGAAGCTTTCTTT
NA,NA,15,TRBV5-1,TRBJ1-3,CASSLASGTGNTIYF,TGCGCCAGCAGCTTGGCCTCAGGGACTGGAAACACCATATATTTT
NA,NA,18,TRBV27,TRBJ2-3,CASSPYPSQGRSTDTQYF,TGTGCCAGCAGTCCTTATCCCTCCCAGGGGCGCAGCACAGATACGCAGTATTTT
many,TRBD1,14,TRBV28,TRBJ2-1,CASSPPGTDAEQFF,TGTGCCAGCAGTCCCCCGGGGACAGATGCTGAGCAGTTCTTC
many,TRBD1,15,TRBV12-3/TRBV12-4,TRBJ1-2,CASSLAEGAPWGYTF,TGTGCCAGCAGCCTCGCGGAGGGGGCGCCGTGGGGCTACACCTTC
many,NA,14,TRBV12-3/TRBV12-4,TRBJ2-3,CASSNPRRADTQYF,TGTGCCAGCAGCAACCCCCGCCGGGCGGATACGCAGTATTTT
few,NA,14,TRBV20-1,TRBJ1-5,CSASPLGGIWPQHF,TGCAGTGCTAGTCCGCTTGGGGGGATATGGCCCCAGCATTTT
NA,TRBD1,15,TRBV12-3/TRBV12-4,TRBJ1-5,CASSRTGGGNQPQHF,TGTGCCAGCAGCCGGACAGGGGGAGGAAATCAGCCCCAGCATTTT
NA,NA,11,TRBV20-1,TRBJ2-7,CRTAAGPEQYF,TGCAGGACGGCCGCGGGCCCCGAGCAGTACTTC
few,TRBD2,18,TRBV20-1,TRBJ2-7,CSARGRSGGPLSSYEQYF,TGCAGTGCTAGGGGCCGAAGCGGGGGGCCTCTGAGCTCCTACGAGCAGTACTTC
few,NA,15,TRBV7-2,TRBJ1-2,CASSPDVRANYGYTF,TGTGCCAGCAGCCCGGACGTCAGAGCTAACTATGGCTACACCTTC
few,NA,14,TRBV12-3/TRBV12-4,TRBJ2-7,CASSLSASGDEQYF,TGTGCCAGCAGTTTATCGGCATCGGGGGACGAGCAGTACTTC
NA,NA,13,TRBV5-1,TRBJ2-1,CASSSGHEDEQFF,TGCGCCAGCAGCTCGGGGCACGAGGATGAGCAGTTCTTC
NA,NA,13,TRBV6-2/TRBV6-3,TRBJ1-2,CASSDYPDNGYTF,TGTGCCAGCAGTGACTATCCGGACAATGGCTACACCTTC
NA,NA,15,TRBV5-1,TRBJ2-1,CASSLGGQMVDEQFF,TGCGCCAGCAGCTTGGGGGGTCAAATGGTGGATGAGCAGTTCTTC
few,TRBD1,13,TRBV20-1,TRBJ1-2,CSARKTGLGGYTF,TGCAGTGCTAGGAAGACAGGGCTTGGAGGCTACACCTTC
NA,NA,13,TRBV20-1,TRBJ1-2,CSAREGAVGGYTF,TGCAGTGCTAGGGAGGGAGCTGTTGGAGGCTACACCTTC
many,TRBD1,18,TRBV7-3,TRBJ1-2,CASSRVRDRPLSIYGYTF,TGTGCCAGCAGCCGGGTCCGGGACAGACCTCTATCAATCTATGGCTACACCTTC
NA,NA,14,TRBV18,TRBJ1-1,CASSLLSGDGEAFF,TGTGCCAGCTCACTTCTGAGTGGGGACGGTGAAGCTTTCTTT
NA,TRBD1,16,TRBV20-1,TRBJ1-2,CSARDQGQGGGYGYTF,TGCAGTGCTAGAGATCAGGGACAGGGGGGCGGCTATGGCTACACCTTC
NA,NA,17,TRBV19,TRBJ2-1,CASSISGALSSYNEQFF,TGTGCCAGTAGTATTTCGGGAGCCCTTAGCTCCTACAATGAGCAGTTCTTC
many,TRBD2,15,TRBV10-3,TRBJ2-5,CAIRSSGGGQETQYF,TGTGCCATCCGAAGTAGCGGGGGGGGGCAAGAGACCCAGTACTTC
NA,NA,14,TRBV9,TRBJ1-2,CASYRTLRNYGYTF,TGTGCCAGCTACCGCACTTTGAGGAACTATGGCTACACCTTC
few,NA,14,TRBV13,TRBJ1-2,CASSDYRDLGGYTF,TGTGCCAGCAGCGACTACAGGGACCTGGGGGGCTACACCTTC
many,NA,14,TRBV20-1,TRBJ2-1,CSAHRDSYGNEQFF,TGCAGTGCTCACCGGGACTCATATGGGAATGAGCAGTTCTTC
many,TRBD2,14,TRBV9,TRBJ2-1,CASSSASGKNEQFF,TGTGCCAGCAGCTCCGCTAGCGGGAAGAATGAGCAGTTCTTC
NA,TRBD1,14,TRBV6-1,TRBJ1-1,CASSEQGVYTEAFF,TGTGCCAGCAGTGAACAGGGGGTTTACACTGAAGCTTTCTTT
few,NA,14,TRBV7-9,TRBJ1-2,CASSWGGDPYGYTF,TGTGCCAGCAGCTGGGGGGGGGATCCCTATGGCTACACCTTC
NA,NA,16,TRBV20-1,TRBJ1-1,CSARWTRAPMNTEAFF,TGCAGTGCTAGGTGGACCAGGGCACCGATGAACACTGAAGCTTTCTTT
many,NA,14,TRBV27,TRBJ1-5,CASSLHRSNQPQHF,TGTGCCAGCAGTTTACACAGGAGCAATCAGCCCCAGCATTTT
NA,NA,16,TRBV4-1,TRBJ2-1,CASSQRGATSYNEQFF,TGCGCCAGCAGCCAAAGGGGGGCCACCTCCTACAATGAGCAGTTCTTC
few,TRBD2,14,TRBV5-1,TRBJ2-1,CASSLGSGVNEQFF,TGCGCCAGCAGCTTGGGTAGCGGGGTAAATGAGCAGTTCTTC
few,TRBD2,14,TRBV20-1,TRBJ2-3,CSATAGEGTDTQYF,TGCAGTGCTACAGCGGGGGAGGGGACAGATACGCAGTATTTT
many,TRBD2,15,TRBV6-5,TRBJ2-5,CASRDSGRARETQYF,TGTGCCAGCAGGGACAGCGGGAGGGCCCGCGAGACCCAGTACTTC
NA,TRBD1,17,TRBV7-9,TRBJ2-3,CASSLTGTGEGLDTQYF,TGTGCCAGCAGCCTTACCGGGACAGGGGAAGGATTGGATACGCAGTATTTT
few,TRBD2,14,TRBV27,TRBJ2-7,CASVRTSGHYEQYF,TGTGCCAGCGTCCGAACTAGCGGTCACTACGAGCAGTACTTC
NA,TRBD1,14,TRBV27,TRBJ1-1,CASSFGTGLGEAFF,TGTGCCAGCAGTTTCGGGACAGGGTTGGGTGAAGCTTTCTTT
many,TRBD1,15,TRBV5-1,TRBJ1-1,CASSLFGQGSSEAFF,TGCGCCAGCAGTCTTTTCGGACAGGGGAGTTCTGAAGCTTTCTTT
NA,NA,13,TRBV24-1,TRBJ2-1,CATSDFSASEQFF,TGTGCCACCAGTGATTTTAGCGCGAGTGAGCAGTTCTTC
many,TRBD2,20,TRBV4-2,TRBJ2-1,CASSQDGASGRLSSYNEQFF,TGTGCCAGCAGCCAAGATGGGGCTAGCGGGAGGCTCAGCTCCTACAATGAGCAGTTCTTC
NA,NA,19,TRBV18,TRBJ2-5,CASSPRSQGRFVWQETQYF,TGTGCCAGCTCACCACGTTCCCAGGGAAGGTTCGTTTGGCAAGAGACCCAGTACTTC
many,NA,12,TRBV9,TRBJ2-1,CASSETGTWQFF,TGTGCCAGCAGCGAGACCGGGACTTGGCAGTTCTTC
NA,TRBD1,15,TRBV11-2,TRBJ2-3,CASSRGGQGTDTQYF,TGTGCCAGCAGCCGAGGGGGACAGGGGACAGATACGCAGTATTTT
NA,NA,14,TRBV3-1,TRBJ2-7,CASSQGGMTYEQYF,TGTGCCAGCAGCCAAGGCGGGATGACCTACGAGCAGTACTTC
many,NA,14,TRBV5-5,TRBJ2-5,CASSFGSYQETQYF,TGTGCCAGCAGCTTCGGGTCGTACCAAGAGACCCAGTACTTC
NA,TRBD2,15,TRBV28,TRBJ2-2,CASGVFFTNTGELFF,TGTGCTAGCGGGGTTTTCTTTACGAACACCGGGGAGCTGTTTTTT
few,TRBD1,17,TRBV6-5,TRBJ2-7,CASSYSIGTEPPYEQYF,TGTGCCAGCAGTTACTCGATCGGGACAGAGCCTCCCTACGAGCAGTACTTC
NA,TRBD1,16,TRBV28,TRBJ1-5,CASSTFGTGGNQPQHF,TGTGCCAGCAGCACTTTCGGGACAGGGGGCAATCAGCCCCAGCATTTT
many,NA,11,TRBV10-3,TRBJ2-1,CAISEAHEQFF,TGTGCCATCAGTGAGGCCCATGAGCAGTTCTTC
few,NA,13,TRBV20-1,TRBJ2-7,CSATQVNSYEQYF,TGCAGTGCTACGCAGGTAAACTCCTACGAGCAGTACTTC
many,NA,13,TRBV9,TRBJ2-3,CASSLRTADTQYF,TGTGCCAGCAGCCTAAGGACAGCCGATACGCAGTATTTT